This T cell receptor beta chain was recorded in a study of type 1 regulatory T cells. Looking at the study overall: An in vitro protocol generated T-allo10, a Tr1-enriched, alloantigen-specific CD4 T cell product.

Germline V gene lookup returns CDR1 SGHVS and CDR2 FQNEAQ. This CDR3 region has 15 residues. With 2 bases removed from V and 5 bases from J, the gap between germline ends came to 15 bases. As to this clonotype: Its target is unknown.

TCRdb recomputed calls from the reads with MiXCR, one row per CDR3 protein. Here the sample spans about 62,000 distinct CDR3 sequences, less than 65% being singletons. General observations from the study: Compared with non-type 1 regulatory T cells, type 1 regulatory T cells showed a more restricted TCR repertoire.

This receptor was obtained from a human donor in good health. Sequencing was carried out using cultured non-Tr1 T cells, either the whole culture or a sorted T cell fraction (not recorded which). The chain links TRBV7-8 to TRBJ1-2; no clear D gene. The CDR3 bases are TGTGCCAGCAGCTTAATCCAGGACCCTCAGTATGGCTACACCTTC. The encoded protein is CASSLIQDPQYGYTF. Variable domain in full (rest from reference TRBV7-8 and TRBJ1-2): GAGVSQSPRYKVAKRGQDVALRCDPISGHVSLFWYQQALGQGPEFLTYFQNEAQLDKSGLPSDRFFAERPEGSVSTLKIQRTQQEDSAVYLCASSLIQDPQYGYTFGSGTRLTVV.